The present T cell receptor (beta chain) was sequenced within a study of Ad26.COV2.S vaccination and SARS-CoV-2 variants. For the study at large: Ad26.COV2.S, an intramuscular injection, was given once or twice 56 days apart. General study points: Analytic work on TCR breadth and depth might have understated the full extent of total T cell responses.

J gave up 3 bases and V 0 bases, and 10 bases lay outside the gene matches. CDR1 and CDR2 from the germline V gene are LGHDT and YNNKEL (reference sequence). The CDR3 consists of 17 residues. A word on this clone: Its antigen is undetermined.

Profiling relied on immunoSEQ multiplex PCR, and the TCRdb table lists in-frame clones only, not all of them. The data show fewer than 400,000 clones, 85% to 90% seen once. The treatment denotes: around 19 received Ad26.COV2.S at low or high dose, single or two shots; 5 received placebo; per-sample allocation not given. At day 63 after the first vaccine or placebo injection, samples were drawn. The source was peripheral blood, collected in a trial of Ad26.COV2.S vaccine versus placebo. The sequence derives from a person aged 18-65 years who received the Ad26.COV2.S COVID-19 vaccine or a placebo. V usage is TRBV3-1 (or the pseudogene TRBV3-2) and J usage is TRBJ1-2; 7 nucleotides line up with TRBD1. DNA for the CDR3: TGTGCCAGCAGCCAAGACACAATCGAGGACAGGTACTATGGCTACACCTTC. This codes for CASSQDTIEDRYYGYTF.